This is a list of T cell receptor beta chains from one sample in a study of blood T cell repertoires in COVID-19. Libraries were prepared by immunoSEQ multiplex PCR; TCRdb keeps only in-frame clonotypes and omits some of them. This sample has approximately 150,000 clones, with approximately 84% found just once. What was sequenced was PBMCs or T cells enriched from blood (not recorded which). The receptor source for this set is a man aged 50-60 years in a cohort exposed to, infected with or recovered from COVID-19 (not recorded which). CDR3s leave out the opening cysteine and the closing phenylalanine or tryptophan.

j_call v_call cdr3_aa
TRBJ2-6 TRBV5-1 ASSPRGSGANVLT
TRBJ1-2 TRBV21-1 ASLKREGSDYGYT
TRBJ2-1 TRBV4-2 ASSQEEEQF
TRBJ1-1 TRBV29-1 SVKEGAQAF
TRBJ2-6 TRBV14 ASSPGWFGANVLT
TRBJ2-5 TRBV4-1 ASSQVSLAGGETQY
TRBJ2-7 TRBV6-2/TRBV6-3 ASSPGTSGTTAHEQY
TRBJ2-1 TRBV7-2 ASAGVRERGTNEQF
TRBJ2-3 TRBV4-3 ASSQDLPSGGLDTQY
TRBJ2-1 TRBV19 ASRLDDRGKYNEQF
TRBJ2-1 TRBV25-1 ASSVTGGNEQF
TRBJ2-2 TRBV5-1 ASSRTGGIFITGELF
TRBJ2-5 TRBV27 ASRLGGGYQETQY
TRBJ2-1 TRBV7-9 ASSLPGLEQF
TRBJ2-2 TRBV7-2 ASRLAGVSGELF
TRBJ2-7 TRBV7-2 ASSLGHSGTSYEQY
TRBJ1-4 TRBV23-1 AKGGCREEKLF
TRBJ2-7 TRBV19 ASSIGTGVWNDEQY
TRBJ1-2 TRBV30 AWSDGQGDYGYT
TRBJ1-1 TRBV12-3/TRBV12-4 ASKRRGGTEAF
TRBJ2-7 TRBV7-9 ASSLAVGDDYEQY
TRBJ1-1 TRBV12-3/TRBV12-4 ASSLGRIEAF
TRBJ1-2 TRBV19 ASSFQGAPANYGYT
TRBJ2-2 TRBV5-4 ATSQLGTNGELF
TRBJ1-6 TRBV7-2 ASRNPNWAGSPLH
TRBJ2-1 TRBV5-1 ASSFIQGPYNEQF
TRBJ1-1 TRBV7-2 ASSSDRDTEAF
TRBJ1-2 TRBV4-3 ASSQGGQGIYGYT
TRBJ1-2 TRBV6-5 ASRMGQGSNYGYT
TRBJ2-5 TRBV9 ASSVGGSGETQY
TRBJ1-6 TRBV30 AWSVSRTGGSDSPLH
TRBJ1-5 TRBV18 ASSRDRDNQPQH
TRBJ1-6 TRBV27 ASRGGGAGNSPLH
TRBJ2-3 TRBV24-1 ATSDLRSGAATDTQY
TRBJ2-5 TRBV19 ASSMGSGVGTQY
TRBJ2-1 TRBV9 ASSVGRAAEQF
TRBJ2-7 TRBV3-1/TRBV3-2 ASSLGQDPSYEQY
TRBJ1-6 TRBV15 ATRTTGEANSPLH
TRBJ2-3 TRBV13 ASSSHSTSTDTQY
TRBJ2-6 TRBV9 ASSRGGQWGANVLT
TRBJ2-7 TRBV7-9 ASSIPGIEYEQY
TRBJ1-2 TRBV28 ASSEVRQDYGYT